This TCR beta chain was sequenced in a study of graft-versus-host responses after intestinal transplantation. V lost 3 bases to trimming and J lost 8 bases; unmatched junction nucleotides: 8. The CDR3 is made up of 16 amino acids. Per germline, CDR1 SGHRS and CDR2 YFSETQ. Sequencing was performed with immunoSEQ multiplex PCR; in TCRdb, only in-frame clones are kept and a portion is missing. The table lists 96,000 or so clones, approximately 90% of them singletons. About this clone itself: Its antigen is not identified.

The sequencing here drew on unstimulated CD4+ T cells sorted from spleen or lymph node cells, taken before intestinal transplant. The source is a human donor who received an intestinal transplant. The chain recombines TRBV5-1 with TRBJ2-1, with TRBD2 matching 13 bases. The CDR3 spells CASSYMTSGGFDEQFF. The CDR3 DNA sequence: TGCGCCAGCAGCTACATGACTAGCGGGGGGTTTGATGAGCAGTTCTTC.